This T cell receptor (beta chain) was sequenced during a study of T cell repertoires in ileal Crohn's disease. On this clone: Its antigen is undetermined.

Time point specified: neoterminal ileum biopsy at postoperative endoscopy, about 6 months after surgery. Germline V CDR1 and CDR2: GTSNPN, SVGIG (reference sequence). J was trimmed by 4 bases and V by 2 bases; bases with no gene match: 5. The CDR3 has 14 residues. Data came from immunoSEQ multiplex PCR; TCRdb stores just in-frame clones and leaves some out. The sample yields 9,000 to 13,000 clones, roughly 80% seen once. Overall study results and limits: All patients with clonality above 26.8% had endoscopic recurrence.

J is TRBJ1-1 and V is TRBV30, with TRBD1 matching over 9 bases. This receptor was obtained from an adult with Crohn's disease. Sequenced sample: ileal tissue. The CDR3 DNA is TGTGCCTGGAGTCGCGGGACAGGGTCCACTGAAGCTTTCTTT. Protein product: CAWSRGTGSTEAFF.